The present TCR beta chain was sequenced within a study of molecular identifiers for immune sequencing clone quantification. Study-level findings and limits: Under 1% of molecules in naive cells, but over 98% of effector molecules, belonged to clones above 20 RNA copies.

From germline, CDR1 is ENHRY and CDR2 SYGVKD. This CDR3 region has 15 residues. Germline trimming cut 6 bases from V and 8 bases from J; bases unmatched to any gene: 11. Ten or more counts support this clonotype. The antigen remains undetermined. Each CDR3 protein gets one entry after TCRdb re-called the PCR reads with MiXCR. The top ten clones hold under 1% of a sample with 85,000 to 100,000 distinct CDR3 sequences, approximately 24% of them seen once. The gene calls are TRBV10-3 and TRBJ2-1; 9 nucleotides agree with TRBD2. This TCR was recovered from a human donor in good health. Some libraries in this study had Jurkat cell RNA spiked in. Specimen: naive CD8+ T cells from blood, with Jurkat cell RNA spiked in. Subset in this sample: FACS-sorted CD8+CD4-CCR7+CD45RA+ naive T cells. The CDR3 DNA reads TGTGCCATCAGCGGCGGTAGCGGGAGTATATATGAGCAGTTCTTC. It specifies CAISGGSGSIYEQFF.